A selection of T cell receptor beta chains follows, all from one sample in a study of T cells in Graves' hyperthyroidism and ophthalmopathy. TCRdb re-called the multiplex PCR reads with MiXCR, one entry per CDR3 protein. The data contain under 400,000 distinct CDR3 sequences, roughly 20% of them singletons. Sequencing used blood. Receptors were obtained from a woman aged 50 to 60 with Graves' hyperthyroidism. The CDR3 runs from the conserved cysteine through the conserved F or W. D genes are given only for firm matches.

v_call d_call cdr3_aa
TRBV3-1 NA CASSQGQSIYGYTF
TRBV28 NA CASSFKYGYTF
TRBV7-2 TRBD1 CASSSQGVFNQPQHF
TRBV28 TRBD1 CASSIPTGGGNEQYF
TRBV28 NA CASSLRGVGDSPLHF
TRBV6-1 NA CASSSRQTVNTGELFF
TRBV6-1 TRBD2 CASKVGGGRHNEQFF
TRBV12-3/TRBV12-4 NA CASSAQGLLSTDTQYF
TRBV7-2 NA CASSLARATYEQYF
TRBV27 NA CASSPHRIYEQYF
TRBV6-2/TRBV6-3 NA CASSYQQGDTEAFF
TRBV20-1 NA CSARDPTGEPQHF
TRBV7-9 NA CASSDRTDAYEQFF
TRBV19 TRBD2 CASTTSSGGANEQFF
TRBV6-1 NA CASSEAMMNTGELFF
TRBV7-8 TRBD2 CASSLLRLAGVTDTQYF
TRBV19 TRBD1 CASRRTGGDTGELFF
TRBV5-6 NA CASSWGRTEGYTF
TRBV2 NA CASSNYRVGTEAFF
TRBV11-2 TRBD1 CASSRDRGPPEAFF
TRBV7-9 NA CASSTPRDSSYNEQFF
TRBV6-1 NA CASRRGGLGNYGYTF
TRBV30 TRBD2 CAWSTMRGGTDTQYF
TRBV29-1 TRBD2 CSGGLAGGTDTQYF
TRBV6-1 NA CASSGPTNYGYTF
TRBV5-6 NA CASSFEEDEQYF
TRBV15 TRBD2 CATSRGRGLADNEQFF
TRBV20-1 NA CSAMAIAGAGYTF
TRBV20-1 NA CSARSGLREKLFF